Listed below are T cell receptor beta chains from one sample, sequenced in a study of blood T cell repertoires in COVID-19. The method was immunoSEQ multiplex PCR; TCRdb's version includes in-frame clones alone and lacks a portion of them. The sample has some 45,000 clones, under 85% seen once; the top ten hold 7% to 10%. Sequenced sample: peripheral blood. The receptors were gathered from a man at least 80 years old in a cohort sampled during active COVID-19. CDR3s include the opening cysteine and the closing phenylalanine or tryptophan. Each record gives: CDR3 DNA, CDR3 protein, clone size, D gene, V gene, J gene. A D gene is named only where the DNA matches it firmly. The size of a clone is reported for some rows only, either as once, few or many, or as a class for expanded clones.

CDR3nt: TGTGCCAGCAACAGGAAAGCGAACACCGGGGAGCTGTTTTTT
CDR3aa: CASNRKANTGELFF
abundance: .
d_gene: .
v_gene: TRBV7-2
j_gene: TRBJ2-2

CDR3nt: TGTGCCAGCAGTTTAGGACAGAACTATGGCTACACCTTC
CDR3aa: CASSLGQNYGYTF
abundance: .
d_gene: .
v_gene: TRBV28
j_gene: TRBJ1-2

CDR3nt: TGTGCCAGCAGTCGCCCCGGGACTAGCGGGGGGGCCCGAGATACGCAGTATTTT
CDR3aa: CASSRPGTSGGARDTQYF
abundance: .
d_gene: TRBD2
v_gene: TRBV2
j_gene: TRBJ2-3

CDR3nt: TGCGCCAGCAGCTCTGAAGGCGGGATCGGTACGCAGTATTTT
CDR3aa: CASSSEGGIGTQYF
abundance: once
d_gene: .
v_gene: TRBV5-1
j_gene: TRBJ2-3

CDR3nt: TGTGCCAGCAGGGAGGACAGGTACGAGCAGTACTTC
CDR3aa: CASREDRYEQYF
abundance: .
d_gene: TRBD1
v_gene: TRBV2
j_gene: TRBJ2-7

CDR3nt: TGCGCCAGCAGCCAAGGAGACAGGGGCGGACGCACTGAAGCTTTCTTT
CDR3aa: CASSQGDRGGRTEAFF
abundance: .
d_gene: TRBD1
v_gene: TRBV4-3
j_gene: TRBJ1-1

CDR3nt: TGTGCCATCAGTGAGTCGAAGGGAGGAAGCAATCAGCCCCAGCATTTT
CDR3aa: CAISESKGGSNQPQHF
abundance: .
d_gene: .
v_gene: TRBV10-3
j_gene: TRBJ1-5

CDR3nt: TGTGCCAGCAGCCGGGGACAGGGGGCTTACGAGCAGTACTTC
CDR3aa: CASSRGQGAYEQYF
abundance: once
d_gene: TRBD1
v_gene: TRBV9
j_gene: TRBJ2-7

CDR3nt: TGTGCCAGCAGTGAACAGACAGGGGTGGTTAGTTCACCCCTCCACTTT
CDR3aa: CASSEQTGVVSSPLHF
abundance: few
d_gene: TRBD1
v_gene: TRBV6-1
j_gene: TRBJ1-6

CDR3nt: TGTGCCAGCGCATACCCCGGGACAGGGAGCTACGAGCAGTACTTC
CDR3aa: CASAYPGTGSYEQYF
abundance: .
d_gene: TRBD1
v_gene: TRBV28
j_gene: TRBJ2-7

CDR3nt: TGTGCCAGCAGCGCCCCTAGCGGGGGTAGCACAGATACGCAGTATTTT
CDR3aa: CASSAPSGGSTDTQYF
abundance: .
d_gene: TRBD2
v_gene: TRBV3-1/TRBV3-2
j_gene: TRBJ2-3

CDR3nt: TGTGCCAGCAGCCAAGGGGTTAGCGGGGGGGAGACCCAGTACTTC
CDR3aa: CASSQGVSGGETQYF
abundance: .
d_gene: TRBD2
v_gene: TRBV3-1/TRBV3-2
j_gene: TRBJ2-5

CDR3nt: TGTGCCAGCAGCTCGCGGACAGGGCGAGATACGCAGTATTTT
CDR3aa: CASSSRTGRDTQYF
abundance: .
d_gene: TRBD1
v_gene: TRBV5-4
j_gene: TRBJ2-3

CDR3nt: TGCGCCAGCAGCCAAGGGTGGAGTACTAATGAAAAACTGTTTTTT
CDR3aa: CASSQGWSTNEKLFF
abundance: .
d_gene: .
v_gene: TRBV4-3
j_gene: TRBJ1-4

CDR3nt: TGCGCCAGCAGCTTCCGACAGGGGGCTGGCAATGAGCAGTTCTTC
CDR3aa: CASSFRQGAGNEQFF
abundance: .
d_gene: TRBD1
v_gene: TRBV5-1
j_gene: TRBJ2-1

CDR3nt: TGTGCCAGCAGCCCGTCTGTCGGGGAGCTGTTTTTT
CDR3aa: CASSPSVGELFF
abundance: .
d_gene: .
v_gene: TRBV7-3
j_gene: TRBJ2-2

CDR3nt: TGTGCCAGTAGTATGACGACTAGCGGGAACTCCTACGAGCAGTACTTC
CDR3aa: CASSMTTSGNSYEQYF
abundance: .
d_gene: TRBD2
v_gene: TRBV19
j_gene: TRBJ2-7

CDR3nt: TGTGCCAGCTCCCCTAGGCAGGGGCTGGGGAACACTGAAGCTTTCTTT
CDR3aa: CASSPRQGLGNTEAFF
abundance: .
d_gene: .
v_gene: TRBV18
j_gene: TRBJ1-1

CDR3nt: TGTGCCACCAGCAGAGGGATATCGGGGGAAGCTCTTCTGGGAAACACCATATATTTT
CDR3aa: CATSRGISGEALLGNTIYF
abundance: .
d_gene: .
v_gene: TRBV15
j_gene: TRBJ1-3

CDR3nt: TGCAGTGCTAACCTATACACTGAAGCTTTCTTT
CDR3aa: CSANLYTEAFF
abundance: .
d_gene: .
v_gene: TRBV20-1
j_gene: TRBJ1-1

CDR3nt: TGTGCCAGCAGTGAAGCGGGACAGGGGAGATACGAGCAGTACTTC
CDR3aa: CASSEAGQGRYEQYF
abundance: .
d_gene: TRBD1
v_gene: TRBV2
j_gene: TRBJ2-7

CDR3nt: TGCAGCGTTGAAGATCTCAAGCGGAGTGGGTCCTACGAGCAGTACTTC
CDR3aa: CSVEDLKRSGSYEQYF
abundance: .
d_gene: .
v_gene: TRBV29-1
j_gene: TRBJ2-7

CDR3nt: TGTGCCAGCAGCTTAGAGCGGGGATCTGGGGCCAACGTCCTGACTTTC
CDR3aa: CASSLERGSGANVLTF
abundance: .
d_gene: .
v_gene: TRBV11-3
j_gene: TRBJ2-6

CDR3nt: TGTGCCAGCAGTTTATCGACAGGGGGCATCTATGGCTACACCTTC
CDR3aa: CASSLSTGGIYGYTF
abundance: .
d_gene: TRBD1
v_gene: TRBV28
j_gene: TRBJ1-2

CDR3nt: TGTGCCATCAAGGACAGGGGGTTTATCGGTGCCGGGGAGCTGTTTTTT
CDR3aa: CAIKDRGFIGAGELFF
abundance: few
d_gene: TRBD1
v_gene: TRBV10-3
j_gene: TRBJ2-2

CDR3nt: TGTGCCAGCAGCGCAGGGACTACAGTCACTGAAGCTTTCTTT
CDR3aa: CASSAGTTVTEAFF
abundance: once
d_gene: .
v_gene: TRBV7-2
j_gene: TRBJ1-1

CDR3nt: TGTGCCAGCAGCTTATTTCGGACAGGGCACTACGAGCAGTACTTC
CDR3aa: CASSLFRTGHYEQYF
abundance: .
d_gene: TRBD1
v_gene: TRBV7-9
j_gene: TRBJ2-7

CDR3nt: TGCGCCAGCAGTCAGGGAATGTTAGCTAATGAAAAACTGTTTTTT
CDR3aa: CASSQGMLANEKLFF
abundance: .
d_gene: .
v_gene: TRBV5-1
j_gene: TRBJ1-4

CDR3nt: TGTGCCAGCAGCTTAGATCAGGGTGGACAGCCCCAGCATTTT
CDR3aa: CASSLDQGGQPQHF
abundance: .
d_gene: .
v_gene: TRBV11-2
j_gene: TRBJ1-5

CDR3nt: TGTGCCATCAGTGAGTTCTCGGGGGGGGGTCTCTCGGAATACGAGCAGTACTTC
CDR3aa: CAISEFSGGGLSEYEQYF
abundance: .
d_gene: TRBD2
v_gene: TRBV10-3
j_gene: TRBJ2-7

CDR3nt: TGTGCCAGCAGTTGGGGACAGGGGACAACCTACGAGCAGTACTTC
CDR3aa: CASSWGQGTTYEQYF
abundance: .
d_gene: TRBD1
v_gene: TRBV27
j_gene: TRBJ2-7